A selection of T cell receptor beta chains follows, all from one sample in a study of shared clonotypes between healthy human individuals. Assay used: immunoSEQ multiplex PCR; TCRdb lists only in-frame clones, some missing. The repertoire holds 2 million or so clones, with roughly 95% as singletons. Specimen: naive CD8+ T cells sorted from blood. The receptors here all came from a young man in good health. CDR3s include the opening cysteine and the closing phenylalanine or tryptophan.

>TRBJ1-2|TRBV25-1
CASNRGNYGYTF
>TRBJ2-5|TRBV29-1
CSVELAGDLQETQYF
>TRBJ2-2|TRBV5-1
CASSLGRGDTGELFF
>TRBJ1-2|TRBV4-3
CASSQDGGGGYGYTF
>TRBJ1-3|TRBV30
CAWSLPGTGGVFSGNTIYF
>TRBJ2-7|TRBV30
CAWSFGPGYEQYF
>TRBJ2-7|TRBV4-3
CASSQDMGGLTYEQYF
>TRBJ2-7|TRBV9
CASSVSGELAYEQYF
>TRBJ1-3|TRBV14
CASSQEIITGDSGNTIYF
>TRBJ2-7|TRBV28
CASSYITGTETYEQYF
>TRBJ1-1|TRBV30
CAWIRQGNTEAFF
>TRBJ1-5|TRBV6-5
CASSYGGNNQPQHF
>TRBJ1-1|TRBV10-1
CASAAEAFF
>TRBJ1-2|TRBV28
CASSTGTYGYTF
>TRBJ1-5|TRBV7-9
CASSLGGNNQPQHF
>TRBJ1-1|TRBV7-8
CASSIGTGSGTEAFF
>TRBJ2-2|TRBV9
CASSPHSGTGELFF
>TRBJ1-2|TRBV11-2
CASPGPRWDYGYTF
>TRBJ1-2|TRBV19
CASSLGQGGYGYTF
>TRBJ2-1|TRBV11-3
CASSLGTGTSGVVDNEQFF
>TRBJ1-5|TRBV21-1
CASSKLGGQPQHF
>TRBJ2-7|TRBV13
CASSEQLAPSYEQYF
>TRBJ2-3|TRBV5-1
CASSLGTSTSTDTQYF
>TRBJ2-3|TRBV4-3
CASSLEPLTSTDTQYF
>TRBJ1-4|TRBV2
CASNRDQGTANEKLFF
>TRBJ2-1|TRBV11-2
CASSLGLAGRLEQFF
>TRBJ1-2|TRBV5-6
CASSLGTGTFSGYTF
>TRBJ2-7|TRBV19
CASSHRGNSYEQYF
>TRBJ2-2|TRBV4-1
CASSQDVRLTGELFF
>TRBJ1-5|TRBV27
CASSSLVYSNQPQHF
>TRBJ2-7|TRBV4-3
CASSQDLGTGDYEQYF
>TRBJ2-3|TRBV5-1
CASSRSETSARTDTQYF
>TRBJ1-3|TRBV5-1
CASSLGTSGNTIYF
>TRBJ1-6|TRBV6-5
CASSSYNSPLHF
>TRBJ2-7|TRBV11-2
CASSLAVSGPRSEQYF
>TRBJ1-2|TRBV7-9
CASSSSTGVHGYTF
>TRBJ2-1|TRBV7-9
CASSPQASNEQFF
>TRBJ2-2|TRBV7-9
CASSPPGEAGITGELFF
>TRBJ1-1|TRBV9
CASSGSHNTEAFF
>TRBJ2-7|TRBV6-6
CASSYSPGYYEQYF
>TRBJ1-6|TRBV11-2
CASSFDRGWVYNSPLHF
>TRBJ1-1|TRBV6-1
CASSKTVQNTEAFF
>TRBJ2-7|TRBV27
CASSPLISGPLYEQYF
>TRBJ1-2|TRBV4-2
CASSHESNSAYGYTF
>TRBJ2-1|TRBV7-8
CASSHGLAGSVYNEQFF